The next 31 T cell receptor beta chains were all read from a single sample in a study of OX40 agonist ivuxolimab in advanced cancers. Using immunoSEQ multiplex PCR, the repertoire was profiled, and TCRdb retains in-frame clones only, with some absent. The profile covers 12,000 to 15,000 clones, with 91% appearing a single time and 23% taken by the ten largest. Sequenced material: CD4+ or CD8+ T cells sorted from blood, taken in a trial of the OX40 agonist ivuxolimab. These receptors all stem from an adult with an advanced solid tumor such as melanoma, head and neck, liver or kidney cancer.

V and J are TRBV19 and TRBJ1-5; 7 positions match TRBD1. After removal of 2 bases from V and 3 bases from J, the junction contained 7 bases not matched to a gene. This CDR3 is built from 16 residues. Germline values: CDR1 LNHDA, CDR2 SQIVND (reference sequence). CDR3 coding DNA: TGTGCCAGTAGTATACTGAACGACAGGGTCAATCAGCCCCAGCATTTT. It translates to CASSILNDRVNQPQHF.

The rearrangement uses TRBV19 and TRBJ1-2; D is uncertain. Between the trimmed V and J ends, which lost 10 bases and 1 base, there was a span of 4 bases. Per germline, CDR1 LNHDA and CDR2 SQIVND (reference sequence). The CDR3 covers 10 residues. The DNA of the CDR3 is TGTGCCACAGATAACTATGGCTACACCTTC. Translated: CATDNYGYTF.

V usage is TRBV19 and J usage is TRBJ2-1; D possibly corresponds to TRBD1 (6 bases). Per germline, CDR1 LNHDA and CDR2 SQIVND (reference sequence). Trimming cost V 5 bases and J 6 bases, with 8 bases left between them. This CDR3 has 12 amino acids. The CDR3 DNA reads as TGTGCCAGTAGTTTAGGGGGCAATGAGCAGTTCTTC. Its translation: CASSLGGNEQFF.

The chain is built from TRBV27 and TRBJ2-3, with D possibly TRBD2 on 6 matching bases. The CDR3 is made up of 18 amino acids. The germline CDR1 and CDR2 sequences are MNHEY and SMNVEV (reference sequence). Trimming shortened V by 4 bases and J by 0 bases, and 20 bases separated the two germline ends. Here the CDR3 reads CASSYSPVAASSTDTQYF. The DNA of the CDR3 is TGTGCCAGCAGTTATTCCCCTGTAGCGGCGTCTAGCACAGATACGCAGTATTTT.

This chain links TRBV7-9 with TRBJ1-5, with 7 bases fitting TRBD1. The CDR3 covers 13 residues. Germline assignment: CDR1 SEHNR and CDR2 FQNEAQ (reference sequence). Germline trimming cut 6 bases from V and 3 bases from J; bases unmatched to any gene: 2. The CDR3 DNA reads TGTGCCAGCAGGGGGACAGACAATCAGCCCCAGCATTTT. It translates to CASRGTDNQPQHF.

This chain joins TRBV6-5 and TRBJ1-5; D is uncertain. Trimming pared 10 bases from V and 6 bases from J, leaving 16 bases between. Germline assignment: CDR1 MNHEY and CDR2 SVGAGI. The CDR3 totals 13 residues. Here the CDR3 reads CATRSAWGQPQHF. The CDR3 DNA follows: TGTGCCACCAGATCCGCCTGGGGTCAGCCCCAGCATTTT.

The V gene is TRBV5-8, the J gene TRBJ2-3; D gene ambiguous. The CDR3 is 14 residues long. CDR1 and CDR2 (germline): SGHTS, YDEGEE. Trimming took off 1 base at V and 3 bases at J, with 9 bases between the two ends. The CDR3 region has the DNA TGTGCCAGCAGCTTGCCGGGTACTACAGATACGCAGTATTTT. This encodes CASSLPGTTDTQYF.

V gene TRBV7-6 combines with J gene TRBJ1-1; D unclear. This CDR3 spans 15 amino acids. In germline, CDR1 is SGHVS, CDR2 FNYEAQ. V lost 4 bases and J 6 bases, leaving 18 bases between the germline ends. CDR3 amino acids: CASSSTPQESSEAFF. DNA for the CDR3: TGTGCCAGCAGCTCCACACCCCAGGAAAGCTCTGAAGCTTTCTTT.

This clone appeared a single time. The V call is TRBV6-5, the J call TRBJ2-3; tentatively, D is TRBD2 (6 bases). Trimming took 0 bases from V and 3 from J, leaving 7 bases between them. Per germline, CDR1 MNHEY and CDR2 SVGAGI. This CDR3 region has 14 residues. This CDR3 is CASSYSGGTDTQYF. The CDR3 DNA reads TGTGCCAGCAGTTACTCCGGGGGTACAGATACGCAGTATTTT.

This chain uses TRBV19 with TRBJ1-5, with 7 bases that match TRBD1. V lost 3 bases and J lost 5; bases outside the gene matches: 10. The CDR3 is 16 amino acids. Germline CDR1 reads LNHDA; CDR2 reads SQIVND (reference sequence). CDR3 DNA sequence: TGTGCCAGTAGTATTTCGGACAGGCCCGAAGATCAGCCCCAGCATTTT. Residues: CASSISDRPEDQPQHF.

The chain joins TRBV11-2 to TRBJ1-1; the D is unclear. Germline loops: CDR1 SGHAT, CDR2 FQNNGV. The CDR3 is made up of 13 amino acids. V lost 2 bases and J lost 3, with 7 bases in between. Here the CDR3 reads CASSLTRDTEAFF. The CDR3, as DNA: TGTGCCAGCAGCTTAACACGGGACACTGAAGCTTTCTTT.

V is TRBV28 and J is TRBJ2-7, with TRBD2 identical over 9 bases. J gave up 5 bases and V 8 bases, and 13 bases lay outside the gene matches. From germline, CDR1 is MDHEN and CDR2 SYDVKM. The CDR3 consists of 15 residues. In DNA, the CDR3 is TGTGCCAGCTGGGGGATAGCGGGAGTGTACCACGAGCAGTACTTC. Amino acids: CASWGIAGVYHEQYF.

The rearrangement uses TRBV19 and TRBJ2-7; D may correspond to TRBD1 or TRBD2 (5 bases each). Per the germline V gene, CDR1 is LNHDA and CDR2 is SQIVND (reference sequence). Trimming shortened V by 5 bases and J by 6 bases, and 14 bases separated the two germline ends. CDR3 length: 13 amino acids. The CDR3 DNA follows: TGTGCCAGTAGTCCGGGACCCAAGGGCGAGCAGTACTTC. The encoded protein is CASSPGPKGEQYF.

V usage is TRBV6-5 and J usage is TRBJ2-1, with no clear D. The V gene's germline CDR1 is MNHEY and CDR2 SVGAGI. V dropped 6 bases and J dropped 8 bases, with 8 bases sitting between them. There are 11 residues in the CDR3. The DNA for the CDR3 is TGTGCCAGCAGCCTTAGTGATGAGCAGTTCTTC. It translates to CASSLSDEQFF.

The chain uses TRBV7-6 and TRBJ2-3, with 9 bases identical to TRBD2. The CDR3 runs to 16 residues. The germline V gene has CDR1 SGHVS and CDR2 FNYEAQ. The V and J ends lost 4 bases and 4 bases, in that order; junction bases with no gene match: 9. The CDR3 coding sequence is TGTGCCAGCAGCTCCCCGGTGGTAGCGGGAGCAGATACGCAGTATTTT. Its protein is CASSSPVVAGADTQYF. Based on the CDR3 plus reference TRBV7-6 and TRBJ2-3, the full variable domain is GAGVSQSPRYKVTKRGQDVALRCDPISGHVSLYWYRQALGQGPEFLTYFNYEAQQDKSGLPNDRFSAERPEGSISTLTIQRTEQRDSAMYRCASSSPVVAGADTQYFGPGTRLTVL.

This chain links TRBV4-1 with TRBJ2-1; 9 bases agree with TRBD2. Per the germline V gene, CDR1 is MGHRA and CDR2 is YSYEKL. The V gene end was trimmed by 0 bases and the J gene end by 6 bases; junction bases not matched to a gene: 12. CDR3 length equals 18 residues. The DNA of the CDR3 is TGCGCCAGCAGCCAAGAAGGACTAGCGAGCCTCATTATCAATGAGCAGTTCTTC. Translated: CASSQEGLASLIINEQFF.

The J gene is TRBJ2-7, the V gene TRBV10-2; D not certain. Trimming shortened V by 4 bases and J by 2 bases, and 12 bases separated the two germline ends. The CDR3 has 14 amino acids. Per the germline V gene, CDR1 is WSHSY and CDR2 is SAAADI. CDR3 in amino acids: CASSVAENPYEQYF. CDR3 sequence (DNA): TGCGCCAGCAGTGTGGCAGAGAACCCCTACGAGCAGTACTTC.

This clone was detected a few times. The chain joins TRBV5-1 to TRBJ2-3; TRBD2 matches 15 bases. The CDR3 has 15 residues. Germline trimming cut 3 bases from V and 5 bases from J; bases unmatched to any gene: 1. CDR1 and CDR2 from the germline V gene are SGHRS and YFSETQ. CDR3 in DNA: TGCGCCAGCAGCTGGGGACTAGCGGGGGGAGATACGCAGTATTTT. Translated: CASSWGLAGGDTQYF. The entire variable domain, with the rest obtained from reference TRBV5-1 and TRBJ2-3, is as follows: KAGVTQTPRYLIKTRGQQVTLSCSPISGHRSVSWYQQTPGQGLQFLFEYFSETQRNKGNFPGRFSGRQFSNSRSEMNVSTLELGDSALYLCASSWGLAGGDTQYFGPGTRLTVL.

The chain links TRBV19 to TRBJ2-1; no clear D gene. V dropped 1 base and J dropped 9 bases, with 4 bases sitting between them. This CDR3 is 11 amino acids long. Germline V gives CDR1 LNHDA, CDR2 SQIVND (reference sequence). As DNA, the CDR3 is TGTGCCAGTAGTATAGGGGTTGAGCAGTTCTTC. This encodes CASSIGVEQFF.

In this sample, this clone turned up once. The chain joins TRBV7-3 to TRBJ2-1; D is perhaps TRBD2 (6 bases). The CDR3 is made up of 15 amino acids. Germline V gene sequence: CDR1 SGHTA, CDR2 FQGTGA. Trimming left V 5 bases short and J 4 bases short, with 15 bases between. The CDR3 coding sequence is TGTGCCAGCAGCCGAATCCCCGGGAGTTACAATGAGCAGTTCTTC. It yields the protein CASSRIPGSYNEQFF.

This chain links TRBV6-1 with TRBJ2-7; 9 nucleotides agree with TRBD1. This CDR3 is built from 16 residues. The V gene end was trimmed by 3 bases and the J gene end by 2 bases; junction bases not matched to a gene: 8. From germline, CDR1 is MNHNS and CDR2 SASEGT. The CDR3 spells CASSEGHDRGTYEQYF. The CDR3, as DNA: TGTGCCAGCAGTGAGGGGCACGACAGGGGGACCTACGAGCAGTACTTC.

The rearrangement links TRBV2 to TRBJ1-4; TRBD1 matches 7 bases. Germline CDR1 is SNHLY and CDR2 is FYNNEI. The J segment lost 6 bases and the V segment lost 4 bases, leaving 2 bases of the junction unmatched. CDR3 length: 13 residues. DNA of the CDR3: TGTGCCAGCAGTGGCCAGGGGGATGAAAAACTGTTTTTT. Protein: CASSGQGDEKLFF.

The chain carries TRBV10-3 and TRBJ2-6; possible D gene TRBD2, 6 bases. Between the trimmed V and J ends, which lost 8 bases and 1 base, there was a span of 24 bases. The germline V gene has CDR1 ENHRY and CDR2 SYGVKD. The CDR3 spans 19 residues. In DNA, the CDR3 is TGTGCCATCCGACGGGCACAAGAACCTGCGGGGTCTGGGGCCAACGTCCTGACTTTC. Translated, it gives CAIRRAQEPAGSGANVLTF.

This clone was seen once. J is TRBJ1-2 and V is TRBV6-1; D may be TRBD1 (6 bases). The CDR3 sequence is 16 residues long. Trimming took off 5 bases at V and 0 bases at J, with 16 bases between the two ends. The germline CDR1 and CDR2 sequences are MNHNS and SASEGT. Written as DNA, the CDR3 is TGTGCCAGCAGTAAAGGGACACTCCGTACTAACTATGGCTACACCTTC. Amino acid sequence: CASSKGTLRTNYGYTF.

The count of this clone is one. V usage is TRBV6-5 and J usage is TRBJ2-3; 11 bases align to TRBD1. There are 16 residues in the CDR3. Per germline, CDR1 MNHEY and CDR2 SVGAGI. V lost 2 bases to trimming and J lost 0 bases; unmatched junction nucleotides: 1. CDR3 protein: CASSYRTGGSTDTQYF. The CDR3 DNA follows: TGTGCCAGCAGTTACCGGACAGGGGGCAGCACAGATACGCAGTATTTT.

This chain joins TRBV5-4 and TRBJ2-5, with a weak D call TRBD1 (6 bases). V lost 4 bases and J lost 2, with 12 bases in between. The CDR3 has 14 residues. Germline assignment: CDR1 SGHNT and CDR2 YYREEE (reference sequence). Written as DNA, the CDR3 is TGTGCCAGCAGCCCTCCGGACAGTCAAGAGACCCAGTACTTC. Translation gives CASSPPDSQETQYF.

As DNA, the CDR3 is TGTGCCAGCAGTTTAAATACAGGGAACAGACCCCAAGAGACCCAGTACTTC. It is translated as CASSLNTGNRPQETQYF. V usage is TRBV27 and J usage is TRBJ2-5; the D gene is possibly TRBD1 (6 bases). Germline V lookup: CDR1 MNHEY, CDR2 SMNVEV (reference sequence). The germline V and J ends were trimmed by 2 bases and 1 base, with 17 bases remaining between them. There are 17 residues in the CDR3.

V gene TRBV7-9 combines with J gene TRBJ1-4; no clear D. Germline CDR1 SEHNR, CDR2 FQNEAQ (reference sequence). This CDR3 has 15 amino acids. Trimming took off 2 bases at V and 8 bases at J, with 15 bases between the two ends. The CDR3 DNA reads TGTGCCAGCAGCTTATCGGGCAAACCGGAGGAAAAACTGTTTTTT. It is translated as CASSLSGKPEEKLFF.

The V call is TRBV13, the J call TRBJ2-7; 10 bases are a match to TRBD2. Germline CDR1 is PRHDT and CDR2 is FYEKMQ (reference sequence). This CDR3 has 15 amino acids. The trim removed 1 base at V and 5 bases at J, leaving 5 bases unmatched. CDR3 sequence (DNA): TGTGCCAGCAGCTTAGCTTCTAGCGGGAGCCACGAGCAGTACTTC. Its protein product is CASSLASSGSHEQYF.

The chain is built from TRBV29-1 and TRBJ2-1; 10 bases match TRBD1. Trimming cost V 0 bases and J 4 bases; bases outside gene matches: 6. This CDR3 has 16 amino acids. In germline, CDR1 is SQVTM, CDR2 ANQGSEA. The CDR3 protein is CSVEDPGTGVYNEQFF. Here the CDR3 DNA reads TGCAGCGTTGAAGATCCCGGGACAGGGGTTTACAATGAGCAGTTCTTC.

This chain links TRBV19 with TRBJ1-1; tentative D call: TRBD1 (5 bases). Germline CDR1 is LNHDA and CDR2 is SQIVND (reference sequence). CDR3 size: 17 residues. V gave up 4 bases and J gave up 1 base, with 19 bases separating them. DNA of the CDR3: TGTGCCAGTAGTAACCGGGACCTCGTATCCACGAACACTGAAGCTTTCTTT. Amino acids: CASSNRDLVSTNTEAFF. Full variable domain (remainder filled in from reference TRBV19 and TRBJ1-1): DGGITQSPKYLFRKEGQNVTLSCEQNLNHDAMYWYRQDPGQGLRLIYYSQIVNDFQKGDIAEGYSVSREKKESFPLTVTSAQKNPTAFYLCASSNRDLVSTNTEAFFGQGTRLTVV.